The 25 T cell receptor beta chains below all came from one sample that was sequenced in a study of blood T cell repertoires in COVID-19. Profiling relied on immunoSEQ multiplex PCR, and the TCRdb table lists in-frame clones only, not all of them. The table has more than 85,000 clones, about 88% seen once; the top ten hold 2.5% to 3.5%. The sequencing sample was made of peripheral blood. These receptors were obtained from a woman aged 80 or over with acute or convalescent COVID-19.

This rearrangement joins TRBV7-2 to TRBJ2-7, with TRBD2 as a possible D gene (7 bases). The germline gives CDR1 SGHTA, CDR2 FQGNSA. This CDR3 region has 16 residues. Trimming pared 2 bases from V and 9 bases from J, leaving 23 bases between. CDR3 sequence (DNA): TGTGCCAGCAGCTTAAAGGCAGCGGGGCCAGGAGGGGGGCAGTACTTC. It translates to CASSLKAAGPGGGQYF.

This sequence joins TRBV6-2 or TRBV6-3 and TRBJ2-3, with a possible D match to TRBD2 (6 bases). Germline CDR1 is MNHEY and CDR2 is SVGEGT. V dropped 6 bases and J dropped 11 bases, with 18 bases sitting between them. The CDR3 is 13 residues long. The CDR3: CASSSYMGLGQYF. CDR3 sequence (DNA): TGTGCCAGCAGCAGTTATATGGGACTGGGGCAGTATTTT.

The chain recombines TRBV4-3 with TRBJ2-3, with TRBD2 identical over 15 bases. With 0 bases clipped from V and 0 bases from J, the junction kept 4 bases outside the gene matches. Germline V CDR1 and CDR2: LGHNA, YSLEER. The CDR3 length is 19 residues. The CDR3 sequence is CASSQDGLAGGTSTDTQYF. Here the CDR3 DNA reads TGCGCCAGCAGCCAAGATGGACTAGCGGGGGGGACTAGCACAGATACGCAGTATTTT.

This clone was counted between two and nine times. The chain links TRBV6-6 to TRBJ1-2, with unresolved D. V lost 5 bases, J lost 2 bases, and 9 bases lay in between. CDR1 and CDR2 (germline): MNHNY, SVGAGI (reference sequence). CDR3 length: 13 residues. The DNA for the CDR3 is TGTGCCAGCAGTCCCGGGGTAAACTATGGCTACACCTTC. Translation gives CASSPGVNYGYTF.

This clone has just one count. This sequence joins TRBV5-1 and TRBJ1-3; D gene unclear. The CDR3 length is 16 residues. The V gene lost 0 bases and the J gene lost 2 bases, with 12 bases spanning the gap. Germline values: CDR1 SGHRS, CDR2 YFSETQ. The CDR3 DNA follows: TGCGCCAGCAGCTTGGCCGTCGGGAAGACTGGAAACACCATATATTTT. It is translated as CASSLAVGKTGNTIYF. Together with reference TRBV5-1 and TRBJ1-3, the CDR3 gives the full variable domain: KAGVTQTPRYLIKTRGQQVTLSCSPISGHRSVSWYQQTPGQGLQFLFEYFSETQRNKGNFPGRFSGRQFSNSRSEMNVSTLELGDSALYLCASSLAVGKTGNTIYFGEGSWLTVV.

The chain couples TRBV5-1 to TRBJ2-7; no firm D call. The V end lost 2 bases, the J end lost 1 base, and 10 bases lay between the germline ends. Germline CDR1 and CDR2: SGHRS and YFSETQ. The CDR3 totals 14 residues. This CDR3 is CASSFGSGSYEQYF. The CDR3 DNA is TGCGCCAGCAGCTTTGGGTCCGGGTCCTACGAGCAGTACTTC.

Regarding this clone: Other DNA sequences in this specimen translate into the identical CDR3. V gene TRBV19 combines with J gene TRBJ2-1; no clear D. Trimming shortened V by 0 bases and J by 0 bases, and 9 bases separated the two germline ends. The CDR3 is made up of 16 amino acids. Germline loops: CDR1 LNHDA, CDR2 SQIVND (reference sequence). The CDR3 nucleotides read TGTGCCAGTAGTATAGATAGGCGGAGCTCCTACAATGAGCAGTTCTTC. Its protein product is CASSIDRRSSYNEQFF. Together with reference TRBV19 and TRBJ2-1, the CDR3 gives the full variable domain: DGGITQSPKYLFRKEGQNVTLSCEQNLNHDAMYWYRQDPGQGLRLIYYSQIVNDFQKGDIAEGYSVSREKKESFPLTVTSAQKNPTAFYLCASSIDRRSSYNEQFFGPGTRLTVL.

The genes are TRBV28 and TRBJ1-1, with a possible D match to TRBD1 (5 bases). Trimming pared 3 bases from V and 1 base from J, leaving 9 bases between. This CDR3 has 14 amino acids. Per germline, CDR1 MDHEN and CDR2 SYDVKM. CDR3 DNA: TGTGCCAGCAGTTTTTCCGACAGGAACACTGAAGCTTTCTTT. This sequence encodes CASSFSDRNTEAFF. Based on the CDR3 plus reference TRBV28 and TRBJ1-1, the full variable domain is DVKVTQSSRYLVKRTGEKVFLECVQDMDHENMFWYRQDPGLGLRLIYFSYDVKMKEKGDIPEGYSVSREKKERFSLILESASTNQTSMYLCASSFSDRNTEAFFGQGTRLTVV.

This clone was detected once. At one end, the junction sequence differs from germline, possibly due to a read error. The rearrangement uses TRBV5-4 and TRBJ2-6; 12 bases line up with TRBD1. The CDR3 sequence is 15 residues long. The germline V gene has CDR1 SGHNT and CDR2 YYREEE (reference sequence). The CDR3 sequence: CASSNPGQGANVLTF. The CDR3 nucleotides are TGTGCCAGCAGCAACCCGGGACAGGGGGCAAACGTCCTGACTTTC. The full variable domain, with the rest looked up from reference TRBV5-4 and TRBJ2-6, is ETGVTQSPTHLIKTRGQQVTLRCSSQSGHNTVSWYQQALGQGPQFIFQYYREEENGRGNFPPRFSGLQFPNYSSELNVNALELDDSALYLCASSNPGQGANVLTFGAGSRLTVL.

In nucleotides, the CDR3 is TGTGCCAGCAGCCTAATATCAGGGGTCTTGGGCTACACCTTC. Translated, it gives CASSLISGVLGYTF. This chain uses TRBV3-1 (or the pseudogene TRBV3-2) with TRBJ1-2; D is perhaps TRBD1 (6 bases). The germline CDR1 and CDR2 sequences are LGHDT and YNNKEL (reference sequence). V lost 4 bases and J lost 8, with 17 bases in between. CDR3 length equals 14 residues.

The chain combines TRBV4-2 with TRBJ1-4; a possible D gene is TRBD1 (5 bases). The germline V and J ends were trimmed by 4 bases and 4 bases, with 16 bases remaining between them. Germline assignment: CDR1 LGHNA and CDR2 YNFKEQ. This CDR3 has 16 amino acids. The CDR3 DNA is TGTGCCAGCAGCCGGGTGGAACAGGCGTTTAATGAAAAACTGTTTTTT. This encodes CASSRVEQAFNEKLFF.

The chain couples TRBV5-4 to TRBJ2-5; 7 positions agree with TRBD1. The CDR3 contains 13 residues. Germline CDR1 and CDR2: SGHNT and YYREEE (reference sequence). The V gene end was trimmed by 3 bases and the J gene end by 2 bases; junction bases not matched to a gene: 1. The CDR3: CASSSGQQETQYF. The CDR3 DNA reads TGTGCCAGCAGCTCGGGACAGCAAGAGACCCAGTACTTC.

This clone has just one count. CDR3 sequence (DNA): TGTGCCAGCAGCGCCAGCCAGGATGGCTATGGCTACACCTTC. This sequence encodes CASSASQDGYGYTF. The V call is TRBV9, the J call TRBJ1-2; D is unclear. This CDR3 contains 14 residues. V lost 3 bases to trimming and J lost 4 bases, with 13 bases between them. CDR1 is SGDLS and CDR2 is YYNGEE in the germline V gene.

CDR3 loop: CASSLGSAGVYNEQFF. The CDR3 bases are TGTGCCAGCAGCTTAGGGTCAGCGGGAGTCTACAATGAGCAGTTCTTC. The chain has TRBV11-2 and TRBJ2-1; 8 nucleotides agree with TRBD2. The CDR3 extends over 16 amino acids. The V gene end was trimmed by 1 base and the J gene end by 3 bases; junction bases not matched to a gene: 5. Germline V gene lookup returns CDR1 SGHAT and CDR2 FQNNGV.

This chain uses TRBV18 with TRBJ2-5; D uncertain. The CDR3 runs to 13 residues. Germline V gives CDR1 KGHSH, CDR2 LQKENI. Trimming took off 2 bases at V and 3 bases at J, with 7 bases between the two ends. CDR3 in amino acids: CASSPSTKETQYF. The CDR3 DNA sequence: TGTGCCAGCTCACCATCAACTAAAGAGACCCAGTACTTC.

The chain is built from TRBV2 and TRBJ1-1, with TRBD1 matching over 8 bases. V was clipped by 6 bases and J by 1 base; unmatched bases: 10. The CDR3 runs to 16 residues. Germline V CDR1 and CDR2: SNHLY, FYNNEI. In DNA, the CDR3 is TGTGCCAGCAGCCTTAGGGCAGGGGGCGCGAACACTGAAGCTTTCTTT. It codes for CASSLRAGGANTEAFF.

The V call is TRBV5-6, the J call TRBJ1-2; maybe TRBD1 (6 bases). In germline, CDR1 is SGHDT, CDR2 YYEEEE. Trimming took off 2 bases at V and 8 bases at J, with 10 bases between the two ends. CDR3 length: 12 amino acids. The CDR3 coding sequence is TGTGCCAGCAGCTTCCGGGGGGCGGGCTACACCTTC. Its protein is CASSFRGAGYTF.

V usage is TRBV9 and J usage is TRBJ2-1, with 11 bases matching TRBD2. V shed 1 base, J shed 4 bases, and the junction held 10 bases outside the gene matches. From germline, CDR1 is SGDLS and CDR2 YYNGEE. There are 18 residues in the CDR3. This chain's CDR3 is CASSVRGSGGALYNEQFF. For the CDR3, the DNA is TGTGCCAGCAGCGTACGGGGTAGCGGGGGGGCACTGTACAATGAGCAGTTCTTC.

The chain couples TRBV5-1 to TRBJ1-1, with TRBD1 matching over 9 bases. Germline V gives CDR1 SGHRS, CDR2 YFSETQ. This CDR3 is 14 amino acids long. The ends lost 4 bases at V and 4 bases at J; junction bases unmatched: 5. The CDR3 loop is CASSLDRGATEAFF. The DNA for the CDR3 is TGCGCCAGCAGCCTTGACAGGGGGGCCACTGAAGCTTTCTTT.

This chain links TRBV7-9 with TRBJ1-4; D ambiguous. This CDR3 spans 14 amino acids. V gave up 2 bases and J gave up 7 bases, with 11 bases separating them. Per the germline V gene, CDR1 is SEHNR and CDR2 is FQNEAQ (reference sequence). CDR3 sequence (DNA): TGTGCCAGCAGCTTATCCGGAGCGGGTGAAAAACTGTTTTTT. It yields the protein CASSLSGAGEKLFF.

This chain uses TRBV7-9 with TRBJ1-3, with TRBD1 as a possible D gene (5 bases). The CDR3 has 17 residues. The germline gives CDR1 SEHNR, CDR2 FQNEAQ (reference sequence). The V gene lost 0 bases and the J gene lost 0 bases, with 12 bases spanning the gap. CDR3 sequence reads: CASSLALRQSSGNTIYF. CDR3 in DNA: TGTGCCAGCAGCTTAGCTCTCAGACAGAGCTCTGGAAACACCATATATTTT.

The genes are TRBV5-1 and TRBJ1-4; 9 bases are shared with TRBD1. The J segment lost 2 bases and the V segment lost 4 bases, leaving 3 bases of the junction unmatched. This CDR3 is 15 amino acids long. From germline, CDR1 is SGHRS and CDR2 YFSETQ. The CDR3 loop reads CASSITGGTNEKLFF. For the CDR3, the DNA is TGCGCCAGCAGCATTACAGGGGGCACTAATGAAAAACTGTTTTTT.

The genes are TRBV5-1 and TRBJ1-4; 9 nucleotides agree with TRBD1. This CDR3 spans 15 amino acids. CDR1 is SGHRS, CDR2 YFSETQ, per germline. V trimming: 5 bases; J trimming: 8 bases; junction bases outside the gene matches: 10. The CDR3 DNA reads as TGCGCCAGCAGTACGCCGACAGGGGGTCTGGAAAAACTGTTTTTT. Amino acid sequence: CASSTPTGGLEKLFF.

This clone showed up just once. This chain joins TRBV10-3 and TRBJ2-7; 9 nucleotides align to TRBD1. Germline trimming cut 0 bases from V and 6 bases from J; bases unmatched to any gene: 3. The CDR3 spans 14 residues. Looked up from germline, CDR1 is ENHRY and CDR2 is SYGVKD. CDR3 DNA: TGTGCCATCAGTGAGTCGGGACAGGGACTCGAGCAGTACTTC. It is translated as CAISESGQGLEQYF.

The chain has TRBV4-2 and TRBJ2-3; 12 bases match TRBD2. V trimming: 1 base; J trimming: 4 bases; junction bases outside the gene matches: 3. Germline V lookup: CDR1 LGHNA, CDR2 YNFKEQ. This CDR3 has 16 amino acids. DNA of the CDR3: TGTGCCAGCAGCCAAGCTAGCGGGAGGGGGGCAGATACGCAGTATTTT. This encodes CASSQASGRGADTQYF.